Sequencing of this T cell receptor (beta chain) was carried out in a study of blood T cell repertoires in COVID-19 (dated by TCRdb to the early 2020s). Notes on the research overall: Samples covering the acute and convalescent phases of COVID-19 were provided by collaborators in the United States, Italy and Spain. The prospective study material was composed of cDNA or gDNA derived from T cells, B-cell-depleted T cells, or PBMCs. The dataset comprised deeply sampled blood TCRbeta repertoires from subjects exposed to, actively infected with, or recovered from COVID-19. The repertoires were released in a freely available public database intended as a resource for research on the immune response to SARS-CoV-2. Samples came from the ongoing ImmuneRACE study (first 160 participants) plus 1,254 subjects from 6 global collaborators. The sample metadata nearly always contained a de-identified subject ID, COVID-19 status, age in years and sex. Where HLA class I and class II types were available, the types were taken from metadata supplied by the sample provider, not from assay-based typing.

TCRbeta CDR3 regions were amplified from genomic DNA by means of the immunoSEQ Assay, a bias-controlled multiplex PCR. Regarding the original processing steps: The number of nucleated cells in each sample was estimated from the amplification of reference gene primers within the assay. To quantify the absolute abundance of each unique TCRbeta CDR3 rearrangement, sequence reads were collapsed and filtered. For each sample, productive Simpson clonality was calculated as the square root of Simpson's diversity index across productive rearrangements. TCRdb's version of the immuneACCESS table is confined to in-frame rearrangements and falls short of the full clone set. An unresolved V gene accounts for under half of the shortfall where checked; the remainder is of unknown origin. The V and J calls and clone size come from that table; D and trimming were worked out from the DNA. The sample table holds approximately 290,000 clones, of which about 85% were seen once. Roughly 0.87% of the sample is held by the ten biggest clonotypes.

Overall study results and their limits: The quantity of clinical and demographic metadata differed by source and by participant and was supplied without curation.

With regard to this clone: Its antigen remains undetermined. Nothing much larger sits one base from this clone, and base qualities are not available.

The germline V gene (reference sequence) provides CDR1 LGHDT and CDR2 YNNKEL. V lost 4 bases and J lost 6 bases; the stretch between them is 16 bases long. Measured from the cysteine to the phenylalanine, the CDR3 is 15 residues long. The sequence is cut down to CDR3 DNA, 45 bases in frame from base 1. In Seattle, one collaborating source enrolled patients while the infection was active and tracked those patients longitudinally over the course of disease. The collaborating institutions used their own protocols to collect whole blood in K2EDTA tubes. Collaborator samples were shipped for TCRbeta analysis as frozen whole blood, isolated PBMCs, or DNA extracted from either sample type.

Sequencing used peripheral blood. The origin of this receptor is a human donor with COVID-19, enrolled during active disease. The donor label of this sample is uncertain. The sequence joins TRBV3-1 (or the pseudogene TRBV3-2) to TRBJ2-4, with a tentative D gene TRBD2 over 6 matching bases. The nucleotides are TGTGCCAGCAGCCCCTCGGGCGGAGGGATAAACATTCAGTACTTC. Translated, it gives CASSPSGGGINIQYF.